Below are 23 T cell receptor beta chains sequenced from a single sample in a study of response to subunit inactivated influenza vaccine (dated by TCRdb to about 2018). Libraries were prepared through RT-PCR. TCRdb records Illumina HiSeq 2500 as the sequencer. TCRdb trimmed the raw reads at Q25, called clones with MiXCR and kept productive beta chains. Every CDR3 protein is listed once, alongside the most common genes and DNA of its rows. The sample includes about 830,000 distinct CDR3 sequences, with around 18% observed a single time. 9.5% to 13% of the sample comes from the top ten. This specimen consisted of PBMCs from blood, obtained about 5 days after vaccination. The receptors derive from a man aged 50-59 years who received an inactivated influenza vaccine. Donor details come from another sample of the same person, matched by shared clones.

This clonotype was detected many times. The chain carries TRBV29-1 and TRBJ2-7, with D possibly TRBD2 on 5 matching bases. The CDR3 is 13 residues long. V was trimmed by 4 bases and J by 0 bases, leaving 10 bases between them. Germline V lookup: CDR1 SQVTM, CDR2 ANQGSEA. As DNA, the CDR3 is TGCAGCGTTGTGCCGGGGAGCTCCTACGAGCAGTACTTC. This gives the protein CSVVPGSSYEQYF.

V is TRBV7-2 and J is TRBJ1-5; 9 bases fit TRBD1. J lost 9 bases, V lost 1 base, and 10 bases had no gene match. In germline, CDR1 is SGHTA, CDR2 FQGNSA. This CDR3 region has 16 residues. Here the CDR3 reads CASSLEGQGIPVPQHF. The CDR3 DNA follows: TGTGCCAGCAGCTTAGAGGGACAGGGCATTCCTGTGCCCCAGCATTTT.

This clonotype was counted ten times or more. This chain uses TRBV7-2 with TRBJ1-2; 8 positions match TRBD1. The CDR3 consists of 15 residues. From germline, CDR1 is SGHTA and CDR2 FQGNSA. The ends lost 4 bases at V and 5 bases at J; junction bases unmatched: 9. CDR3 amino acids: CASSSGAGGAYGYTF. The CDR3 nucleotides are TGTGCCAGCAGCTCCGGCGCAGGGGGCGCGTATGGCTACACCTTC. Full variable domain (missing parts from reference TRBV7-2 and TRBJ1-2): GAGVSQSPSNKVTEKGKDVELRCDPISGHTALYWYRQSLGQGLEFLIYFQGNSAPDKSGLPSDRFSAERTGGSVSTLTIQRTQQEDSAVYLCASSSGAGGAYGYTFGSGTRLTVV.

This clonotype was found many times. The chain combines TRBV29-1 with TRBJ2-5; TRBD2 aligns across 7 bases. This CDR3 spans 13 amino acids. Germline V lookup: CDR1 SQVTM, CDR2 ANQGSEA. Trimming at V came to 7 bases and at J to 3 bases, leaving 8 bases not matched to a gene. CDR3 DNA sequence: TGCAGCGCTCGGGAGGCGGGAAAAGAGACCCAGTACTTC. Protein sequence: CSAREAGKETQYF.

This clonotype showed up many times. The chain recombines TRBV5-5 with TRBJ1-1, with D unclear. The CDR3 covers 14 residues. V shed 0 bases and J shed 2 bases, with 8 bases lying between them. Per the germline V gene, CDR1 is SGHKS and CDR2 is YYEKEE (reference sequence). In DNA form, the CDR3 reads TGTGCCAGCAGCTTGGAGGCGGTTAACACTGAAGCTTTCTTT. Protein: CASSLEAVNTEAFF.

This clonotype was found a few times. The chain joins TRBV5-1 to TRBJ1-4, with TRBD1 matching over 7 bases. V lost 4 bases, J lost 7 bases, and 16 bases stayed unmatched. The germline V gene encodes CDR1 SGHRS and CDR2 YFSETQ. This CDR3 has 17 amino acids. CDR3 amino acids: CASSLELGQSFGEKLFF. The DNA for the CDR3 is TGCGCCAGCAGCCTGGAGTTGGGACAGTCTTTCGGTGAAAAACTGTTTTTT.

V is TRBV12-3 or TRBV12-4 and J is TRBJ2-7; no firm D call. The length of the CDR3 is 13 residues. V was pared by 6 bases and J by 9 bases, with 18 bases between. DNA for the CDR3: TGTGCCAGCAGCCAGCGTGGCCCAGATGTGCAGTACTTC. It yields the protein CASSQRGPDVQYF.

The V call is TRBV28, the J call TRBJ2-2, with TRBD2 identical over 12 bases. Germline CDR1 and CDR2: MDHEN and SYDVKM. J gave up 5 bases and V 6 bases, and 4 bases lay outside the gene matches. This CDR3 comprises 15 residues. CDR3 coding DNA: TGTGCCAGCAGAGAACTAGCGGGAGGTACCGGGGAGCTGTTTTTT. This sequence encodes CASRELAGGTGELFF.

The chain employs TRBV29-1 and TRBJ2-1; no definite D call. The germline gives CDR1 SQVTM, CDR2 ANQGSEA. This CDR3 is built from 13 residues. The germline V and J ends were trimmed by 3 bases and 5 bases, with 11 bases remaining between them. CDR3 coding DNA: TGCAGCGTTGACGTTGCGATGGACAATGAGCAGTTCTTC. Translation gives CSVDVAMDNEQFF.

This clonotype was counted ten times or more. The rearrangement uses TRBV12-3 or TRBV12-4 and TRBJ2-1, with no clear D. Trimming stripped 5 bases from V and 7 bases from J, with 6 bases between. This CDR3 has 11 residues. Written as DNA, the CDR3 is TGTGCCAGCAGTCCGTTAAATGAGCAGTTCTTC. This translates into CASSPLNEQFF.

The sample holds a few counts of this clonotype. The genes are TRBV6-1 and TRBJ1-4; D is perhaps TRBD1 (6 bases). The CDR3 totals 16 residues. The V and J ends lost 9 bases and 5 bases respectively, with 22 bases between them. Germline assignment: CDR1 MNHNS and CDR2 SASEGT. CDR3: CASRHTTGRANEKLFF. The CDR3 bases are TGTGCCAGTCGCCACACAACAGGGAGGGCAAATGAAAAACTGTTTTTT.

This chain uses TRBV20-1 with TRBJ2-3; no reliable D call. Germline V gene data show CDR1 as DFQATT and CDR2 as SNEGSKA (reference sequence). Deletions cut 2 bases from V and 8 bases from J, with 14 bases between. The CDR3 is made up of 13 amino acids. CDR3 sequence: CSARSPPVGTQYF. In DNA form, the CDR3 reads TGCAGTGCTAGATCCCCCCCAGTGGGTACGCAGTATTTT.

This clonotype has more than one count but fewer than ten. This chain connects TRBV6-2 or TRBV6-3 to TRBJ2-3, with 7 nucleotides matching TRBD2. This CDR3 contains 16 residues. CDR1 is MNHEY, CDR2 SVGEGT, per germline. J was trimmed by 2 bases and V by 2 bases; bases with no gene match: 7. CDR3 nucleotide sequence: TGTGCCAGCAGTTACGAGGCGGGGGTCCCCACAGATACGCAGTATTTT. Its translation is CASSYEAGVPTDTQYF.

Only a few counts were recorded for this clonotype. The CDR3 sequence: CASTPTPPGGLGEQYF. CDR3 DNA sequence: TGTGCCAGCACTCCTACCCCCCCAGGGGGTCTGGGGGAGCAGTACTTC. The chain joins TRBV12-3 or TRBV12-4 to TRBJ2-7; 7 bases line up with TRBD1. With V trimmed by 7 bases and J by 7 bases, 19 bases remained unmatched. The CDR3 is made up of 16 amino acids.

This clonotype was picked up a small number of times. This rearrangement joins TRBV7-9 to TRBJ2-3; 7 positions agree with TRBD2. The CDR3 extends over 15 amino acids. V dropped 6 bases and J dropped 0; count of bases not matched to a gene: 6. The germline gives CDR1 SEHNR, CDR2 FQNEAQ (reference sequence). The CDR3, as DNA: TGTGCCAGCAGGACGAGCGGGACCAGCACAGATACGCAGTATTTT. This encodes CASRTSGTSTDTQYF.

The J gene is TRBJ2-1, the V gene TRBV4-2, with a tentative D call TRBD1 (7 bases). The CDR3 loop spans 19 amino acids. Germline CDR1 reads LGHNA; CDR2 reads YNFKEQ. Trimming removed 4 bases from V and 0 bases from J, with 22 bases in between. As DNA, the CDR3 is TGTGCCAGCAGCCCCAGGGGGGACAGACAACCAAGCTCCTACAATGAGCAGTTCTTC. Protein sequence: CASSPRGDRQPSSYNEQFF.

The V and J genes are TRBV20-1 and TRBJ1-6; D gene unclear. V was shortened by 1 base and J by 0 bases, with 10 bases between the two germline ends. CDR1 and CDR2 (germline): DFQATT, SNEGSKA (reference sequence). The CDR3 has 16 amino acids. The CDR3 loop reads CSARGERSSYNSPLHF. In nucleotides, the CDR3 is TGCAGTGCTAGAGGGGAGAGGAGCTCCTATAATTCACCCCTCCACTTT.

This clonotype appeared a few times. The chain uses TRBV9 and TRBJ2-2, with a possible D match to TRBD2 (6 bases). The germline CDR1 and CDR2 sequences are SGDLS and YYNGEE. The CDR3 has 16 amino acids. With 4 bases removed from V and 0 bases from J, the gap between germline ends came to 13 bases. In DNA, the CDR3 is TGTGCCAGCAGCCCCCGGGGGACGACGAACACCGGGGAGCTGTTTTTT. Amino acids: CASSPRGTTNTGELFF.

The chain employs TRBV10-3 and TRBJ1-5; D call uncertain. The V end lost 4 bases, the J end lost 2 bases, and 18 bases lay between the germline ends. This CDR3 contains 17 residues. Germline loops: CDR1 ENHRY, CDR2 SYGVKD. The CDR3: CAISGTYEGVGNQPQHF. As DNA, the CDR3 is TGTGCCATCAGTGGAACGTACGAGGGTGTGGGCAATCAGCCCCAGCATTTT.

The gene calls are TRBV20-1 and TRBJ2-3, with TRBD2 identical over 8 bases. Germline V lookup: CDR1 DFQATT, CDR2 SNEGSKA (reference sequence). The trim removed 5 bases at V and 5 bases at J, leaving 9 bases unmatched. This CDR3 is 14 amino acids long. The CDR3 loop reads CSALTGGPGDTQYF. The CDR3 DNA reads TGCAGTGCTCTTACGGGAGGGCCCGGAGATACGCAGTATTTT.

This clonotype was counted only a few times. The chain couples TRBV7-2 to TRBJ2-6; no clear D. Germline CDR1 is SGHTA and CDR2 is FQGNSA. Trimming cost V 5 bases and J 0 bases, with 8 bases left between them. This CDR3 spans 15 amino acids. Written as DNA, the CDR3 is TGTGCCAGCAGCCCACAGCTCTCTGGGGCCAACGTCCTGACTTTC. Protein sequence: CASSPQLSGANVLTF. The full variable domain, completed using reference TRBV7-2 and TRBJ2-6, is GAGVSQSPSNKVTEKGKDVELRCDPISGHTALYWYRQSLGQGLEFLIYFQGNSAPDKSGLPSDRFSAERTGGSVSTLTIQRTQQEDSAVYLCASSPQLSGANVLTFGAGSRLTVL.

In this sample, this clonotype turned up a few times. This chain links TRBV7-8 with TRBJ2-1; 12 nucleotides match TRBD2. Germline V lookup: CDR1 SGHVS, CDR2 FQNEAQ. The CDR3 covers 16 residues. V lost 5 bases to trimming and J lost 4 bases; unmatched junction nucleotides: 6. The DNA for the CDR3 is TGTGCCAGCAGCCCGAGGACTAGCGGGGCGTACAATGAGCAGTTCTTC. It specifies CASSPRTSGAYNEQFF.

In its sample, this clonotype was seen a few times. This chain uses TRBV7-9 with TRBJ2-7; D assignment may be TRBD1 or TRBD2 (6 bases each). The CDR3 has 13 amino acids. V lost 6 bases and J lost 3, with 12 bases in between. The germline V gene has CDR1 SEHNR and CDR2 FQNEAQ (reference sequence). CDR3 region: CASRRGDFYEQYF. As DNA, the CDR3 is TGTGCCAGCAGGAGGGGGGATTTCTACGAGCAGTACTTC.